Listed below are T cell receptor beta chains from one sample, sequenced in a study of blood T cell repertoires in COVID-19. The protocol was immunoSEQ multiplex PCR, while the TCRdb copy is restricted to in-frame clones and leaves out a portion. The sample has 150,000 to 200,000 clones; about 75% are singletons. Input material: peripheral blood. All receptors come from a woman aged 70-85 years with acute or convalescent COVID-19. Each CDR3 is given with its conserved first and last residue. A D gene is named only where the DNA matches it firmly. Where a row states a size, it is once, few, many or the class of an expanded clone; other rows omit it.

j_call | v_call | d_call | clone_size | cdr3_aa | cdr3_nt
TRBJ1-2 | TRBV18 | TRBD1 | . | CASSPNPGGRGYGYTF | TGTGCCAGCTCACCAAACCCAGGGGGACGCGGCTATGGCTACACCTTC
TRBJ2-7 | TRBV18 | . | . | CASSPSIENEQYF | TGTGCCAGCTCACCAAGTATAGAGAACGAGCAGTACTTC
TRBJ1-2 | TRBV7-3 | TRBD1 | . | CASSLTPGTGASGYTF | TGTGCCAGCAGCTTAACCCCCGGGACAGGGGCTTCTGGCTACACCTTC
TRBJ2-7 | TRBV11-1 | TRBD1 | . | CASGPRTGWYQYF | TGTGCCAGCGGGCCAAGGACAGGGTGGTATCAGTACTTC
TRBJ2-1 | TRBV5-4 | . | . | CASSPGLRDEQFF | TGTGCCAGCAGCCCGGGACTCAGAGATGAGCAGTTCTTC
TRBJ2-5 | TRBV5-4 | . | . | CASSRSTDKETQYF | TGTGCCAGCAGCCGATCGACGGACAAAGAGACCCAGTACTTC
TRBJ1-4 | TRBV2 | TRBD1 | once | CASTRTGGPFTNEKLFF | TGTGCCAGCACCAGGACAGGGGGCCCCTTCACTAATGAAAAACTGTTTTTT
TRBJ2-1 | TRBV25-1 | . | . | CASRGYNEQFF | TGTGCCAGCCGGGGCTACAATGAGCAGTTCTTC
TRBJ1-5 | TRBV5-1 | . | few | CASSLAGDQPQHF | TGCGCCAGCAGCTTGGCCGGGGATCAGCCCCAGCATTTT
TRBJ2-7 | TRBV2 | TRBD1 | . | CASSETGQGKQYF | TGTGCCAGCAGTGAAACGGGACAGGGCAAGCAGTACTTC
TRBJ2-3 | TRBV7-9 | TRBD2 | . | CASSSSGNTDTQYF | TGTGCCAGCAGCTCTAGCGGAAACACAGATACGCAGTATTTT
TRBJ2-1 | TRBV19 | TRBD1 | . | CASSENRGVSYNEQFF | TGTGCCAGTAGTGAAAACAGGGGGGTCTCCTACAATGAGCAGTTCTTC
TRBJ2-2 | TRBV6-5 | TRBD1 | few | CATRDRSNTGELFF | TGTGCCACCCGGGACAGGTCCAACACCGGGGAGCTGTTTTTT
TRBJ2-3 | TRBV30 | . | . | CAWSANTDTQYF | TGTGCCTGGAGTGCAAACACAGATACGCAGTATTTT
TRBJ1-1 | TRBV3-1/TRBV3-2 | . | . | CASSRTVPSTEAFF | TGTGCCAGCAGCAGGACAGTCCCTTCGACTGAAGCTTTCTTT
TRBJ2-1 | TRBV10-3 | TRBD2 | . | CAISESQAGGGDNEQFF | TGTGCCATCAGTGAGAGCCAAGCGGGAGGGGGGGACAATGAGCAGTTCTTC
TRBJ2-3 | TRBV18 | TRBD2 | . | CASSPLLAGTDTQYF | TGTGCCAGCTCACCACTCCTAGCGGGGACAGATACGCAGTATTTT
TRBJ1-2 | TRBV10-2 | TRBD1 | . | CASSARDRGPYGYTF | TGCGCCAGCAGTGCGCGAGACAGGGGTCCCTATGGCTACACCTTC
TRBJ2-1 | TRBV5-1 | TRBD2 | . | CASSLAGAVYNEQFF | TGCGCCAGCAGTCTAGCGGGAGCGGTCTACAATGAGCAGTTCTTC
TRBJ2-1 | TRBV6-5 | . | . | CASSSTINEQFF | TGTGCCAGCAGCTCCACAATCAATGAGCAGTTCTTC
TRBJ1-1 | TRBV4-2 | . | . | CASSQVSPRENTEAFF | TGTGCCAGCAGCCAAGTCAGTCCCAGGGAGAACACTGAAGCTTTCTTT
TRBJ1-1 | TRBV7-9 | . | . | CASSPQRGNTEAFF | TGTGCCAGCAGCCCCCAAAGGGGGAACACTGAAGCTTTCTTT
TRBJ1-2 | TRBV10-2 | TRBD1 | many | CASRSGPGQKDYGYTF | TGCGCCAGCAGAAGTGGCCCGGGACAGAAAGACTATGGCTACACCTTC
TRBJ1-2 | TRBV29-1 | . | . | CSVVRRPGEGYGYTF | TGCAGCGTTGTGAGGCGGCCGGGTGAGGGCTATGGCTACACCTTC
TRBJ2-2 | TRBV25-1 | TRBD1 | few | CASSQTGAGELFF | TGTGCCAGCAGCCAGACAGGGGCCGGGGAGCTGTTTTTT
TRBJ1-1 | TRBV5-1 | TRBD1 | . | CASSSQGGSDTEAFF | TGCGCCAGCAGCTCCCAGGGGGGCAGCGACACTGAAGCTTTCTTT
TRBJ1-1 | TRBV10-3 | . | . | CAISESRAVTEAFF | TGTGCCATCAGTGAGTCGAGGGCGGTTACTGAAGCTTTCTTT
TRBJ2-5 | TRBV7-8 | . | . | CASSTTGATGGETQYF | TGTGCCAGCAGCACCACCGGGGCGACCGGGGGAGAGACCCAGTACTTC
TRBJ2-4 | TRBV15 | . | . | CATSRDSGLAKNIQYF | TGTGCCACCAGCAGGGATAGCGGATTAGCCAAAAACATTCAGTACTTC
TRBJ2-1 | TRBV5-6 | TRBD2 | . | CASSLSGTSISNEQFF | TGTGCCAGCAGCTTGTCAGGGACTAGTATAAGCAATGAGCAGTTCTTC
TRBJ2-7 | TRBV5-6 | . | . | CASSKGIGDYYEQYF | TGTGCCAGCAGCAAGGGGATCGGAGATTACTACGAGCAGTACTTC
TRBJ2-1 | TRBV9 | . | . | CASSVGPSSYNEQFF | TGTGCCAGCAGCGTGGGGCCGAGCTCCTACAATGAGCAGTTCTTC